These 20 T cell receptor beta chains share one sample of origin, sequenced in a study of CD8 T cells in Susac syndrome. An input of roughly 0.5 to 1 ug of RNA was subjected to reverse transcription using random hexamers. TCRdb re-called the immunoSEQ multiplex PCR reads with MiXCR, one entry per CDR3 protein. Among tens of thousands of distinct CDR3 sequences, about 91% were seen once, and the ten largest hold roughly 0.49%. The sample was CD8+ T cells from PBMCs. The origin of the receptors is a human donor with multiple sclerosis.

This clonotype was counted once. The chain has TRBV6-4 and TRBJ2-3; D remains ambiguous. This CDR3 contains 13 residues. In germline, CDR1 is MRHNA, CDR2 SNTAGT. The germline V and J ends were trimmed by 4 bases and 2 bases, with 7 bases remaining between them. As DNA, the CDR3 is TGTGCCAGCAGTGTTGGTGCCACAGATACGCAGTATTTT. It is translated as CASSVGATDTQYF.

The rearrangement links TRBV29-1 to TRBJ1-1; D gene uncertain. Germline V gene lookup returns CDR1 SQVTM and CDR2 ANQGSEA. The V gene lost 5 bases and the J gene lost 0 bases, with 4 bases spanning the gap. There are 11 residues in the CDR3. CDR3 bases: TGCAGCGTTCTCGTGAACACTGAAGCTTTCTTT. Protein sequence: CSVLVNTEAFF.

The chain uses TRBV6-5 and TRBJ2-2; weak D call: TRBD1 (5 bases). This CDR3 is 15 amino acids long. Germline V lookup: CDR1 MNHEY, CDR2 SVGAGI. V dropped 8 bases and J dropped 0 bases, with 13 bases sitting between them. The CDR3: CASRPWTTNTGELFF. The CDR3 nucleotides read TGTGCCAGCCGGCCGTGGACAACGAACACCGGGGAGCTGTTTTTT.

The rearrangement links TRBV3-1 to TRBJ2-7; D is undetermined. The CDR3 runs to 12 residues. V was shortened by 5 bases and J by 4 bases, with 9 bases between the two germline ends. Looked up from germline, CDR1 is LGHDT and CDR2 is YNNKEL (reference sequence). The DNA for the CDR3 is TGTGCCAGCAGCGCGGACCCTTACGAGCAGTACTTC. Protein product: CASSADPYEQYF.

This chain joins TRBV27 and TRBJ2-7; 9 bases line up with TRBD1. This CDR3 comprises 12 residues. CDR1 is MNHEY and CDR2 is SMNVEV in the germline V gene (reference sequence). V lost 11 bases, J lost 4 bases, and 6 bases stayed unmatched. The CDR3 protein is CAEGTGRYEQYF. CDR3 bases: TGTGCCGAGGGGACAGGGAGGTACGAGCAGTACTTC.

V and J are TRBV5-1 and TRBJ2-6; either TRBD1 or TRBD2 may supply D (6 bases each). The CDR3 length is 17 residues. V lost 4 bases and J lost 3, with 17 bases in between. Germline V gene sequence: CDR1 SGHRS, CDR2 YFSETQ. This CDR3 is CASSPTLRGLGANVLTF. Written as DNA, the CDR3 is TGCGCCAGCAGCCCCACCCTTCGGGGGCTTGGGGCCAACGTCCTGACTTTC. The full variable domain, in which reference TRBV5-1 and TRBJ2-6 provide the parts outside the CDR3, is KAGVTQTPRYLIKTRGQQVTLSCSPISGHRSVSWYQQTPGQGLQFLFEYFSETQRNKGNFPGRFSGRQFSNSRSEMNVSTLELGDSALYLCASSPTLRGLGANVLTFGAGSRLTVL.

The rearrangement joins TRBV19 to TRBJ1-2, with 8 nucleotides matching TRBD1. The CDR3 is made up of 15 amino acids. V lost 4 bases to trimming and J lost 3 bases; unmatched junction nucleotides: 7. CDR1 is LNHDA and CDR2 is SQIVND in the germline V gene (reference sequence). The CDR3 reads CASSNPTGADYGYTF. The CDR3 DNA follows: TGTGCCAGTAGTAATCCGACAGGGGCGGACTATGGCTACACCTTC.

The rearrangement uses TRBV5-4 and TRBJ2-2; the D is unclear. The CDR3 has 12 residues. Trimming removed 0 bases at V and 6 bases at J, with 3 bases between. Per germline, CDR1 SGHNT and CDR2 YYREEE (reference sequence). The CDR3 nucleotides read TGTGCCAGCAGCTTGGAGTCCGGGGAGCTGTTTTTT. It is translated as CASSLESGELFF.

This sequence joins TRBV6-5 and TRBJ2-7; TRBD1 matches 8 bases. The CDR3 has 14 amino acids. From germline, CDR1 is MNHEY and CDR2 SVGAGI. The ends lost 6 bases at V and 4 bases at J; junction bases unmatched: 8. The CDR3 region has the DNA TGTGCCAGCAGCCTCCGGGACAGGCTGTACGAGCAGTACTTC. Amino acids: CASSLRDRLYEQYF.

The chain recombines TRBV19 with TRBJ2-1; D is uncertain. V gave up 10 bases and J gave up 0 bases, with 16 bases separating them. Germline V gene sequence: CDR1 LNHDA, CDR2 SQIVND (reference sequence). The CDR3 has 15 residues. Written as DNA, the CDR3 is TGTGCCACCACGTTAACTCCCAGCTCCTACAATGAGCAGTTCTTC. Translated: CATTLTPSSYNEQFF. The full variable domain, completed using reference TRBV19 and TRBJ2-1, is DGGITQSPKYLFRKEGQNVTLSCEQNLNHDAMYWYRQDPGQGLRLIYYSQIVNDFQKGDIAEGYSVSREKKESFPLTVTSAQKNPTAFYLCATTLTPSSYNEQFFGPGTRLTVL.

V usage is TRBV19 and J usage is TRBJ2-1; 7 bases are a match to TRBD2. The CDR3 is 17 amino acids. CDR1 is LNHDA, CDR2 SQIVND, per germline (reference sequence). J lost 1 base, V lost 2 bases, and 8 bases had no gene match. The DNA for the CDR3 is TGTGCCAGTAGTATATTTGGGACTAAGCCTTCCTACAATGAGCAGTTCTTC. Protein product: CASSIFGTKPSYNEQFF.

This chain connects TRBV13 to TRBJ1-1; 9 nucleotides agree with TRBD1. This CDR3 has 17 amino acids. The germline V gene encodes CDR1 PRHDT and CDR2 FYEKMQ (reference sequence). Trimming removed 0 bases from V and 1 base from J; junction bases left unmatched: 6. For the CDR3, the DNA is TGTGCCAGCAGCTTAGGGTATCCGGGACAGGGGAACACTGAAGCTTTCTTT. Protein product: CASSLGYPGQGNTEAFF.

The rearrangement links TRBV12-3 or TRBV12-4 to TRBJ2-1, with TRBD2 matching 10 bases. CDR3 size: 19 residues. With V trimmed by 2 bases and J by 0 bases, 10 bases remained unmatched. CDR3 loop: CASSLPALAGLLSYNEQFF. The CDR3 nucleotides are TGTGCCAGCAGTTTACCAGCACTAGCGGGACTACTCTCCTACAATGAGCAGTTCTTC.

J is TRBJ2-1 and V is TRBV9, with TRBD1 matching 11 bases. With 2 bases clipped from V and 4 bases from J, the junction kept 5 bases outside the gene matches. The CDR3 contains 16 residues. The germline gives CDR1 SGDLS, CDR2 YYNGEE. CDR3 sequence (DNA): TGTGCCAGCAGCGTGCCGGGACAGGGGGGGTACAATGAGCAGTTCTTC. It translates to CASSVPGQGGYNEQFF.

The CDR3 region has the DNA TGTGCCAGCAGCTTCCCGGAGAACACTGAAGCTTTCTTT. Its translation: CASSFPENTEAFF. This chain uses TRBV5-5 with TRBJ1-1; D is ambiguous. The V gene's germline CDR1 is SGHKS and CDR2 YYEKEE (reference sequence). The CDR3 runs 13 residues. V lost 2 bases, J lost 1 base, and 6 bases lay in between.

This chain links TRBV20-1 with TRBJ2-7, with 7 nucleotides matching TRBD1. V lost 0 bases, J lost 3 bases, and 8 bases stayed unmatched. The length of the CDR3 is 15 residues. CDR1 and CDR2 (germline): DFQATT, SNEGSKA (reference sequence). The CDR3 is CSARDRQGRSYEQYF. CDR3 nucleotide sequence: TGCAGTGCTAGAGACCGACAGGGAAGGAGCTACGAGCAGTACTTC.

The V and J genes are TRBV2 and TRBJ2-1, with 8 bases fitting TRBD1. The CDR3 is made up of 14 amino acids. J was trimmed by 2 bases and V by 6 bases; bases with no gene match: 3. From germline, CDR1 is SNHLY and CDR2 FYNNEI. The CDR3 DNA follows: TGTGCCAGCAGAATCAGGGGGCCCTACAATGAGCAGTTCTTC. It encodes CASRIRGPYNEQFF.

The chain employs TRBV24-1 and TRBJ2-3, with a tentative D call TRBD1 (6 bases). The V end lost 2 bases, the J end lost 8 bases, and 7 bases lay between the germline ends. Germline V gene sequence: CDR1 KGHDR, CDR2 SFDVKD. CDR3 size: 12 residues. The CDR3 loop is CATSDSGATQYF. The CDR3 DNA sequence: TGTGCCACCAGTGATTCAGGGGCTACGCAGTATTTT.

This chain uses TRBV3-1 with TRBJ1-5, with unresolved D. V was pared by 1 base and J by 6 bases, with 13 bases between. This CDR3 has 15 residues. Germline assignment: CDR1 LGHDT and CDR2 YNNKEL (reference sequence). CDR3 DNA sequence: TGTGCCAGCAGCCAAGGGCGAGGGTTGCCTCAGCCCCAGCATTTT. It specifies CASSQGRGLPQPQHF. Looking up the rest from reference TRBV3-1 and TRBJ1-5 gives the full variable domain: DTAVSQTPKYLVTQMGNDKSIKCEQNLGHDTMYWYKQDSKKFLKIMFSYNNKELIINETVPNRFSPKSPDKAHLNLHINSLELGDSAVYFCASSQGRGLPQPQHFGDGTRLSIL.

The V gene is TRBV2, the J gene TRBJ2-1, with TRBD1 identical over 8 bases. The CDR3 consists of 12 residues. In germline, CDR1 is SNHLY, CDR2 FYNNEI. V lost 6 bases, J lost 9 bases, and 4 bases stayed unmatched. CDR3 bases: TGTGCCAGCAGCGACAGGGGTTTTGAGCAGTTCTTC. Amino acids: CASSDRGFEQFF.